One and the same sample provided the 30 T cell receptor beta chains below, sequenced in a study of control samples from healthy donors and cancer patients. Assay: immunoSEQ multiplex PCR; the TCRdb copy retains only in-frame clones and omits some. The sample consists of about 140,000 clones, about 85% of them appearing once. Input material: blood. Receptor source: a woman under 40 in good health.

The V and J genes are TRBV6-6 and TRBJ2-4, with D possibly TRBD2 on 6 matching bases. Trimming left V 6 bases short and J 0 bases short, with 6 bases between. CDR3 length equals 13 residues. Germline V gives CDR1 MNHNY, CDR2 SVGAGI (reference sequence). The CDR3 spells CASREGAKNIQYF. CDR3 nucleotides: TGTGCCAGCAGGGAGGGAGCCAAAAACATTCAGTACTTC.

The rearrangement uses TRBV10-1 and TRBJ2-1; the match to TRBD2 covers 13 bases. The CDR3 has 16 amino acids. J was trimmed by 9 bases and V by 3 bases; bases with no gene match: 8. CDR1 is WNHNN, CDR2 SYGVQD, per germline (reference sequence). The CDR3 DNA sequence: TGCGCCAGCAGTGACCCCGGGACTAGCGGGACTGCTGAGCAGTTCTTC. It specifies CASSDPGTSGTAEQFF.

CDR3 coding DNA: TGTGCCAGCAGTGATGGTAGCGGGAGGGCCGTGGGCACAGATACGCAGTATTTT. Protein product: CASSDGSGRAVGTDTQYF. V and J are TRBV25-1 and TRBJ2-3; TRBD2 matches 11 bases. CDR1 and CDR2 (germline): MGHDK, SYGVNS. V lost 3 bases, J lost 1 base, and 9 bases stayed unmatched. The CDR3 loop spans 18 amino acids.

The genes are TRBV30 and TRBJ2-3; D is undetermined. Trimming pared 0 bases from V and 0 bases from J, leaving 13 bases between. The germline CDR1 and CDR2 sequences are GTSNPN and SVGIG (reference sequence). CDR3 size: 16 residues. CDR3 in amino acids: CAWSVPTVSSTDTQYF. CDR3 nucleotides: TGTGCCTGGAGTGTACCAACAGTCTCTAGCACAGATACGCAGTATTTT.

As to this clone: This specimen includes other DNA sequences encoding the same CDR3. V gene TRBV3-1 (or the pseudogene TRBV3-2) combines with J gene TRBJ2-7; TRBD1 is a possible D gene (5 bases). Germline assignment: CDR1 LGHDT and CDR2 YNNKEL (reference sequence). V was clipped by 3 bases and J by 7 bases, with 7 bases between them. This CDR3 comprises 11 residues. CDR3 DNA sequence: TGTGCCAGCAGCCACGCAGGGGAGCAGTACTTC. Protein sequence: CASSHAGEQYF.

The rearrangement links TRBV6-1 to TRBJ2-4; the match to TRBD2 covers 11 bases. This CDR3 contains 17 residues. Germline V lookup: CDR1 MNHNS, CDR2 SASEGT. V lost 2 bases to trimming and J lost 0 bases; unmatched junction nucleotides: 3. This CDR3 reads CASSEPGLAVAKNIQYF. The CDR3 DNA is TGTGCCAGCAGTGAACCGGGACTAGCGGTAGCCAAAAACATTCAGTACTTC.

CDR3 DNA sequence: TGTGCCAGCTCTGGGGCCAACGTCCTGACTTTC. It translates to CASSGANVLTF. The chain combines TRBV27 with TRBJ2-6; D gene ambiguous. The V end was cut by 8 bases, the J end by 1 base, with 0 bases between. Germline assignment: CDR1 MNHEY and CDR2 SMNVEV (reference sequence). The CDR3 is made up of 11 amino acids.

The J gene is TRBJ2-3, the V gene TRBV19, with D perhaps TRBD2 (5 bases). CDR1 is LNHDA, CDR2 SQIVND, per germline (reference sequence). There are 17 residues in the CDR3. V lost 7 bases and J lost 0, with 20 bases in between. The CDR3, as DNA: TGTGCCAGTAAAGCGATATTTGGACTGGCTAGCACAGATACGCAGTATTTT. Its protein product is CASKAIFGLASTDTQYF.

Written as DNA, the CDR3 is TGCAGCGGATTCACACAGGGACAGGGATATGGCTACACCTTC. Translation gives CSGFTQGQGYGYTF. This chain connects TRBV29-1 to TRBJ1-2, with TRBD1 matching over 9 bases. From germline, CDR1 is SQVTM and CDR2 ANQGSEA. CDR3 length: 14 amino acids. V gave up 7 bases and J gave up 5 bases; unmatched junction bases: 11.

V and J are TRBV20-1 and TRBJ2-1; no firm D call. Per the germline V gene, CDR1 is DFQATT and CDR2 is SNEGSKA (reference sequence). V dropped 6 bases and J dropped 10 bases, with 13 bases sitting between them. There are 11 residues in the CDR3. The CDR3 protein is CSAAAGSEQFF. The CDR3 DNA reads as TGCAGTGCCGCGGCCGGCTCGGAGCAGTTCTTC.

This clone was seen just once. The chain joins TRBV5-1 to TRBJ1-2; TRBD1 matches 9 bases. The CDR3 consists of 15 residues. The ends lost 4 bases at V and 5 bases at J; junction bases unmatched: 9. Germline CDR1 is SGHRS and CDR2 is YFSETQ. The CDR3 loop reads CASSVPGQGLYGYTF. The CDR3 region has the DNA TGCGCCAGCAGCGTCCCGGGACAGGGATTATATGGCTACACCTTC. Full variable domain (remainder filled in from reference TRBV5-1 and TRBJ1-2): KAGVTQTPRYLIKTRGQQVTLSCSPISGHRSVSWYQQTPGQGLQFLFEYFSETQRNKGNFPGRFSGRQFSNSRSEMNVSTLELGDSALYLCASSVPGQGLYGYTFGSGTRLTVV.

The chain couples TRBV12-3 or TRBV12-4 to TRBJ1-5; D is undetermined. Between the trimmed V and J ends, which lost 1 base and 7 bases, there was a span of 5 bases. The CDR3 length is 12 residues. CDR3 region: CASSLGGQPQHF. In DNA form, the CDR3 reads TGTGCCAGCAGTTTAGGAGGACAGCCCCAGCATTTT.

The gene calls are TRBV28 and TRBJ2-5; TRBD2 matches at 7 bases. The CDR3 runs to 14 residues. CDR1 MDHEN and CDR2 SYDVKM come from the germline V gene. Losses at the gene ends were 2 bases for V and 5 bases for J; bases not matched to a gene: 5. The DNA of the CDR3 is TGTGCCAGCAGTTTAACCGGGGGGTCCGAGACCCAGTACTTC. Protein product: CASSLTGGSETQYF. Supplemented by reference TRBV28 and TRBJ2-5, the full variable domain reads DVKVTQSSRYLVKRTGEKVFLECVQDMDHENMFWYRQDPGLGLRLIYFSYDVKMKEKGDIPEGYSVSREKKERFSLILESASTNQTSMYLCASSLTGGSETQYFGPGTRLLVL.

This clone has only a few counts. The rearrangement joins TRBV24-1 to TRBJ2-1; D is ambiguous. The CDR3 consists of 13 residues. V lost 2 bases and J 6 bases, leaving 7 bases between the germline ends. Germline V gene lookup returns CDR1 KGHDR and CDR2 SFDVKD. CDR3 nucleotide sequence: TGTGCCACCAGTGATTCGATGGTCAATGAGCAGTTCTTC. This translates into CATSDSMVNEQFF.

This chain links TRBV19 with TRBJ2-5; the D gene is possibly TRBD2 (5 bases). The CDR3 has 17 amino acids. Germline V gene data show CDR1 as LNHDA and CDR2 as SQIVND (reference sequence). Trimming took 4 bases from V and 4 from J, leaving 22 bases between them. The CDR3 loop reads CASSTTTRSLVGETQYF. CDR3 sequence (DNA): TGTGCCAGTAGTACCACCACTAGGAGCCTGGTTGGAGAGACCCAGTACTTC.

This clone came up a few times. The chain joins TRBV30 to TRBJ1-4; D is ambiguous. CDR1 is GTSNPN and CDR2 is SVGIG in the germline V gene (reference sequence). V shed 6 bases and J shed 6 bases, with 14 bases lying between them. The length of the CDR3 is 13 residues. The CDR3 sequence: CACGRPLDEKLFF. The CDR3 region has the DNA TGTGCCTGCGGGAGGCCCCTCGATGAAAAACTGTTTTTT.

This sequence joins TRBV4-2 and TRBJ1-5; D is possibly TRBD1 (6 bases). CDR1 is LGHNA and CDR2 is YNFKEQ in the germline V gene. This CDR3 region has 15 residues. V lost 0 bases and J lost 5, with 11 bases in between. CDR3 sequence reads: CASSQEVGGHQPQHF. The CDR3 coding sequence is TGTGCCAGCAGCCAAGAAGTGGGGGGGCATCAGCCCCAGCATTTT.

The rearrangement links TRBV24-1 to TRBJ1-2, with a tentative D call TRBD1 (5 bases). The CDR3 runs to 18 residues. Germline V gene sequence: CDR1 KGHDR, CDR2 SFDVKD. V lost 3 bases, J lost 5 bases, and 24 bases lay in between. The CDR3 region is CATSDHRGDPRTGYGYTF. The CDR3 DNA reads TGTGCCACCAGTGATCACCGCGGGGACCCACGCACGGGGTATGGCTACACCTTC.

The chain employs TRBV19 and TRBJ2-1; D gene unclear. V shed 7 bases and J shed 0 bases, with 7 bases lying between them. This CDR3 spans 13 amino acids. Germline V gives CDR1 LNHDA, CDR2 SQIVND (reference sequence). CDR3 amino acids: CASKESSYNEQFF. The CDR3 DNA reads as TGTGCCAGTAAAGAGTCCTCCTACAATGAGCAGTTCTTC.

This clone has a single count. The chain uses TRBV27 and TRBJ2-7; TRBD2 matches at 10 bases. Trimming removed 3 bases from V and 0 bases from J; junction bases left unmatched: 2. This CDR3 is 15 amino acids long. Germline lookup yields CDR1 MNHEY and CDR2 SMNVEV (reference sequence). The DNA for the CDR3 is TGTGCCAGCAGTTTGTCTAGCGGGAGCTCCTACGAGCAGTACTTC. As protein: CASSLSSGSSYEQYF.

The chain carries TRBV28 and TRBJ1-1, with D uncertain. Germline CDR1 is MDHEN and CDR2 is SYDVKM. The CDR3 covers 12 residues. V gave up 5 bases and J gave up 1 base, with 5 bases separating them. Here the CDR3 reads CASSRQNTEAFF. CDR3 sequence (DNA): TGTGCCAGCAGTCGACAGAACACTGAAGCTTTCTTT.

The chain has TRBV5-5 and TRBJ1-3; D perhaps matches TRBD1 (6 bases). The CDR3 runs 17 residues. V lost 3 bases and J 9 bases, leaving 25 bases between the germline ends. The germline V gene has CDR1 SGHKS and CDR2 YYEKEE (reference sequence). The CDR3 region is CASSSTTGNYWIPTIYF. CDR3 nucleotides: TGTGCCAGCAGCTCCACAACAGGGAACTATTGGATCCCCACCATATATTTT.

The rearrangement joins TRBV24-1 to TRBJ2-1; tentatively, D is TRBD1 (5 bases). The CDR3 has 17 amino acids. V lost 3 bases and J 0 bases, leaving 14 bases between the germline ends. The germline CDR1 and CDR2 sequences are KGHDR and SFDVKD. The CDR3 DNA reads TGTGCCACCAGTGATGCCGGACACCCGAGCTCCTACAATGAGCAGTTCTTC. Its protein is CATSDAGHPSSYNEQFF.

V usage is TRBV7-9 and J usage is TRBJ1-4; D is ambiguous. The V end lost 5 bases, the J end lost 7 bases, and 11 bases lay between the germline ends. Germline V gene data show CDR1 as SEHNR and CDR2 as FQNEAQ (reference sequence). This CDR3 comprises 13 residues. CDR3 loop: CASSIFAGEKLFF. CDR3 DNA sequence: TGTGCCAGCAGCATTTTTGCGGGTGAAAAACTGTTTTTT.

The CDR3 nucleotides are TGTGCCAGCAGCGTAGATCCTAGCGGGTTCTACGAGCAGTACTTC. Amino acid sequence: CASSVDPSGFYEQYF. V usage is TRBV9 and J usage is TRBJ2-7; 8 bases align to TRBD2. Germline V lookup: CDR1 SGDLS, CDR2 YYNGEE. The CDR3 has 15 residues. After removal of 0 bases from V and 3 bases from J, the junction contained 5 bases not matched to a gene.

The chain combines TRBV7-3 with TRBJ2-2; D gene unclear. The CDR3 runs to 12 residues. Germline V gene lookup returns CDR1 SGHTA and CDR2 FQGTGA. V was cut by 2 bases and J by 7 bases, with 5 bases left in between. This chain's CDR3 is CASSLWGGELFF. CDR3 DNA: TGTGCCAGCAGCTTATGGGGCGGGGAGCTGTTTTTT.

The gene calls are TRBV5-6 and TRBJ2-5, with 8 bases fitting TRBD1. J gave up 4 bases and V 2 bases, and 7 bases lay outside the gene matches. The CDR3 is 15 residues long. CDR1 SGHDT and CDR2 YYEEEE come from the germline V gene. CDR3 nucleotide sequence: TGTGCCAGCAGCTTCACGACAGGGGCGGGAGAGACCCAGTACTTC. Its translation is CASSFTTGAGETQYF.

The rearrangement uses TRBV18 and TRBJ2-1, with TRBD2 identical over 10 bases. Germline V gene data show CDR1 as KGHSH and CDR2 as LQKENI. The V gene end was trimmed by 2 bases and the J gene end by 1 base; junction bases not matched to a gene: 8. The CDR3 contains 18 residues. CDR3: CASSPFLAGEGSYNEQFF. DNA for the CDR3: TGTGCCAGCTCACCATTTCTAGCGGGAGAGGGGTCCTACAATGAGCAGTTCTTC.

The chain combines TRBV7-2 with TRBJ2-2; TRBD1 is a possible D gene (6 bases). Germline V gene sequence: CDR1 SGHTA, CDR2 FQGNSA. The V gene lost 6 bases and the J gene lost 1 base, with 9 bases spanning the gap. The CDR3 is 14 residues long. This chain's CDR3 is CASSKQGNTGELFF. The DNA of the CDR3 is TGTGCCAGCAGTAAACAGGGGAACACCGGGGAGCTGTTTTTT.

V usage is TRBV29-1 and J usage is TRBJ2-7; TRBD2 aligns across 9 bases. J gave up 4 bases and V 3 bases, and 10 bases lay outside the gene matches. CDR3 size: 15 residues. Per germline, CDR1 SQVTM and CDR2 ANQGSEA. Here the CDR3 DNA reads TGCAGCGTTGAGCCTAGCGGGATGTATCCGTACGAGCAGTACTTC. Encoded protein: CSVEPSGMYPYEQYF.